Below are 14 T cell receptor beta chains sequenced from a single sample in a study of T-cell memory formation after mild COVID-19. MiXCR was run by TCRdb on the 5' RACE reads, yielding one entry per CDR3 protein. This table has 500,000 to 600,000 distinct CDR3 sequences, over 15% appearing once. Sequencing used PBMCs or a T cell subset sorted from them (not recorded which). The receptors shown here come from an adult woman who had mild COVID-19 (a few samples of this study predate the infection). Cell type and time point are not known.

This clonotype showed up just a few times. V gene TRBV6-2 or TRBV6-3 combines with J gene TRBJ2-3, with D uncertain. The germline gives CDR1 MNHEY, CDR2 SVGEGT. The CDR3 is made up of 13 amino acids. Trimming pared 2 bases from V and 3 bases from J, leaving 6 bases between. CDR3 residues: CASSYPTTDTQYF. The CDR3, as DNA: TGTGCCAGCAGTTACCCAACAACAGATACGCAGTATTTT.

The rearrangement links TRBV6-1 to TRBJ2-1; D possibly corresponds to TRBD2 (5 bases). The length of the CDR3 is 15 residues. The germline CDR1 and CDR2 sequences are MNHNS and SASEGT. V was clipped by 8 bases and J by 2 bases, with 16 bases between them. The CDR3 spells CASHQSLATYNEQFF. In DNA, the CDR3 is TGTGCCAGCCATCAGAGTCTAGCCACCTACAATGAGCAGTTCTTC.

CDR3 in amino acids: CASSYSGLGSDTQYF. DNA for the CDR3: TGTGCCAGCAGTTACTCCGGGCTGGGGTCAGATACGCAGTATTTT. V usage is TRBV6-6 and J usage is TRBJ2-3; D is undetermined. The V and J ends lost 0 bases and 4 bases respectively, with 11 bases between them. This CDR3 spans 15 amino acids. CDR1 is MNHNY and CDR2 is SVGAGI in the germline V gene (reference sequence).

This clonotype was seen a handful of times. The chain carries TRBV13 and TRBJ2-4; D might be TRBD1 (5 bases). Trimming left V 2 bases short and J 0 bases short, with 8 bases between. CDR3 length: 15 residues. Germline values: CDR1 PRHDT, CDR2 FYEKMQ (reference sequence). The CDR3 region has the DNA TGTGCCAGCAGCTTATGGGGCATAGCCAAAAACATTCAGTACTTC. This sequence encodes CASSLWGIAKNIQYF.

This clonotype has more than one count but fewer than ten. V and J are TRBV12-3 or TRBV12-4 and TRBJ2-2; D may correspond to TRBD1 or TRBD2 (6 bases each). This CDR3 has 15 residues. Trimming took 3 bases from V and 5 from J, leaving 13 bases between them. The CDR3 nucleotides are TGTGCCAGCAGTTTGGGGGGCGGATTAACCGGGGAGCTGTTTTTT. It encodes CASSLGGGLTGELFF.

This clonotype came up a few times. V gene TRBV30 combines with J gene TRBJ1-1; D ambiguous. There are 14 residues in the CDR3. V gave up 0 bases and J gave up 5 bases, with 13 bases separating them. The V gene's germline CDR1 is GTSNPN and CDR2 SVGIG (reference sequence). The CDR3 DNA sequence: TGTGCCTGGAGTGTAGAAGCCCCCGGGACTGAAGCTTTCTTT. It yields the protein CAWSVEAPGTEAFF.

This chain links TRBV7-8 with TRBJ2-6; D is unclear. Between the trimmed V and J ends, which lost 1 base and 0 bases, there was a span of 13 bases. The CDR3 spans 18 residues. Germline CDR1 is SGHVS and CDR2 is FQNEAQ. The CDR3 DNA is TGTGCCAGCAGCTTAGTGAGGTTCGAAGTCTCTGGGGCCAACGTCCTGACTTTC. It yields the protein CASSLVRFEVSGANVLTF.

This clonotype was detected a few times. The chain employs TRBV9 and TRBJ2-5; TRBD2 agrees at 8 bases. Germline CDR1 SGDLS, CDR2 YYNGEE. Trimming took 1 base from V and 2 from J; bases not matched to a gene: 10. The CDR3 loop spans 17 amino acids. The CDR3 region has the DNA TGTGCCAGCAGCGTACTCCCTTTACCGGGAGGGCAAGAGACCCAGTACTTC. This sequence encodes CASSVLPLPGGQETQYF.

This clonotype was observed a handful of times. The chain has TRBV3-1 and TRBJ1-3; TRBD1 might be the D (6 bases). Trimming took off 4 bases at V and 0 bases at J, with 10 bases between the two ends. CDR3 size: 15 residues. Germline-derived CDR1 and CDR2 are LGHDT and YNNKEL (reference sequence). DNA of the CDR3: TGTGCCAGCAGCCGACAGGTTACCTCTGGAAACACCATATATTTT. Its translation: CASSRQVTSGNTIYF.

This clonotype occurred a few times. The V gene is TRBV6-1, the J gene TRBJ1-3; D is possibly TRBD1 (5 bases). Deletions cut 5 bases from V and 0 bases from J, with 26 bases between. The germline V gene encodes CDR1 MNHNS and CDR2 SASEGT. There are 20 residues in the CDR3. CDR3 residues: CASSFATTPGGTNSGNTIYF. CDR3 DNA: TGTGCCAGCAGTTTCGCTACAACCCCCGGTGGGACTAACTCTGGAAACACCATATATTTT.

This clonotype was seen a handful of times. One end of the junction does not line up with germline, which may come from a read error. J is TRBJ1-5 and V is TRBV14, with 8 bases that match TRBD1. Germline V gene sequence: CDR1 SGHDN, CDR2 FVKESK. CDR3 size: 15 residues. CDR3 coding DNA: TGTGCCAGCAGCCGAGACTCAGGGGGCAACCAGCCCCAGCATTTT. This codes for CASSRDSGGNQPQHF.

The CDR3 region has the DNA TGTGCCAGCAGCTCCCGCTCAGGCTATGGCTACACCTTC. This gives the protein CASSSRSGYGYTF. The J gene is TRBJ1-2, the V gene TRBV7-9; D is undetermined. The CDR3 runs to 13 residues. Trimming left V 4 bases short and J 4 bases short, with 10 bases between. Germline V gene sequence: CDR1 SEHNR, CDR2 FQNEAQ (reference sequence).

The chain uses TRBV1 and TRBJ2-1; TRBD1 is the table's D call, not checked against the DNA. TRBV1 represents a pseudogene. The CDR3 length is 16 residues. As DNA, the CDR3 is TGCACCAGCAGCCTAGGGGTCGCAGGGCGCTACAATGAGCAGTTCTTC. Protein sequence: CTSSLGVAGRYNEQFF.

The sample holds a few counts of this clonotype. The rearrangement uses TRBV11-2 and TRBJ2-2, with 7 positions matching TRBD1. V lost 7 bases and J lost 4; bases outside the gene matches: 9. This CDR3 region has 15 residues. From germline, CDR1 is SGHAT and CDR2 FQNNGV. The CDR3, as DNA: TGTGCCAGCACGGACAGGCCGGAGAGCACCGGGGAGCTGTTTTTT. Its translation is CASTDRPESTGELFF.